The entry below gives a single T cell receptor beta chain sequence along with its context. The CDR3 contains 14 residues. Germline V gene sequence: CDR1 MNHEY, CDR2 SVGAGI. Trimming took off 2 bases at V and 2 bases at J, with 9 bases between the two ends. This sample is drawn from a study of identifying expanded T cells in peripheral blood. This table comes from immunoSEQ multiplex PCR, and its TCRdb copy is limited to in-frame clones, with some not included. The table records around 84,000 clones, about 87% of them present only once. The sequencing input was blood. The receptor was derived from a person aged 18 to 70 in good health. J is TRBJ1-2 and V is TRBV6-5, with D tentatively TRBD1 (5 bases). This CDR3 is CASSYDSYNYGYTF. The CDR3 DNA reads TGTGCCAGCAGTTACGACAGCTACAACTATGGCTACACCTTC.